Shown below are 10 T cell receptor beta chains from a single sample sequenced in a study of T cells in Graves' hyperthyroidism and ophthalmopathy. Amplified TCR beta CDR3 regions derived from RNA transcripts. Using the HTBI primer set, a first-round RT-PCR was run on the TCR CDR3. One entry per CDR3 protein results from TCRdb running MiXCR on the multiplex PCR reads. The data contain 500,000 to 650,000 distinct CDR3 sequences, roughly 45% of them singletons. Sequenced input: peripheral blood or thyroid tissue (not recorded which). These receptors were collected from an adult woman with Graves' disease, either hyperthyroidism or ophthalmopathy (not recorded which).

The chain links TRBV6-5 to TRBJ1-1; D not resolved. V was trimmed by 2 bases and J by 0 bases, leaving 4 bases between them. CDR3 length: 13 residues. Per the germline V gene, CDR1 is MNHEY and CDR2 is SVGAGI. CDR3 DNA sequence: TGTGCCAGCAGTTACCGAGTGAACACTGAAGCTTTCTTT. This codes for CASSYRVNTEAFF.

This clonotype was seen many times. V usage is TRBV5-1 and J usage is TRBJ2-5, with D possibly being TRBD1 (6 bases). Germline V gene lookup returns CDR1 SGHRS and CDR2 YFSETQ. CDR3 length: 18 amino acids. Trimming pared 0 bases from V and 2 bases from J, leaving 20 bases between. The CDR3 sequence is CASSLVPGVPSSQETQYF. DNA for the CDR3: TGCGCCAGCAGCTTGGTCCCAGGGGTGCCGTCTTCTCAAGAGACCCAGTACTTC.

This clonotype was observed at least ten times. V gene TRBV9 combines with J gene TRBJ1-1, with D tentatively TRBD1 (6 bases). The ends were cut back, 3 bases at V and 3 bases at J, with 9 bases in the middle. The CDR3 is 13 residues long. The germline V gene has CDR1 SGDLS and CDR2 YYNGEE. The CDR3 here is CASSAQGYTEAFF. The CDR3 DNA is TGTGCCAGCAGCGCCCAGGGGTACACTGAAGCTTTCTTT.

The J gene is TRBJ2-7, the V gene TRBV29-1; TRBD1 or TRBD2 may be the D gene (5 bases each). The germline gives CDR1 SQVTM, CDR2 ANQGSEA. This CDR3 is built from 13 residues. Trimming cost V 8 bases and J 3 bases, with 17 bases left between them. The CDR3 DNA reads TGCAGCAGTTCATCCCGGGACGGCTACGAGCAGTACTTC. Its protein is CSSSSRDGYEQYF.

This chain connects TRBV20-1 to TRBJ1-5; D uncertain. This CDR3 has 15 residues. V was shortened by 1 base and J by 0 bases, with 10 bases between the two germline ends. Germline CDR1 DFQATT, CDR2 SNEGSKA (reference sequence). CDR3 nucleotide sequence: TGCAGTGCTAGAGCCGAAGGCCGTAGCAATCAGCCCCAGCATTTT. Translating gives CSARAEGRSNQPQHF.

The J gene is TRBJ1-5, the V gene TRBV5-5; 7 nucleotides agree with TRBD1. The V gene end was trimmed by 0 bases and the J gene end by 9 bases; junction bases not matched to a gene: 12. CDR3 length: 16 amino acids. CDR1 and CDR2 (germline): SGHKS, YYEKEE (reference sequence). Here the CDR3 reads CASSLDGRGGLRPQHF. In DNA, the CDR3 is TGTGCCAGCAGCTTGGACGGCAGGGGGGGACTTCGGCCCCAGCATTTT.

This clonotype has a handful of counts. The chain is built from TRBV25-1 and TRBJ2-1, with D tentatively TRBD1 (6 bases). The ends were cut back, 3 bases at V and 4 bases at J, with 10 bases in the middle. Germline V gene sequence: CDR1 MGHDK, CDR2 SYGVNS. The CDR3 loop spans 14 amino acids. The CDR3 here is CASSDGGRYNEQFF. The CDR3 coding sequence is TGTGCCAGCAGTGATGGGGGCAGGTACAATGAGCAGTTCTTC.

The rearrangement joins TRBV24-1 to TRBJ1-5, with D uncertain. V dropped 5 bases and J dropped 6 bases, with 10 bases sitting between them. The CDR3 runs to 13 residues. Per germline, CDR1 KGHDR and CDR2 SFDVKD. This CDR3 is CATSVPGGQPQHF. Here the CDR3 DNA reads TGTGCCACCAGTGTCCCGGGAGGTCAGCCCCAGCATTTT.

The V and J genes are TRBV2 and TRBJ1-5, with no clear D. V was shortened by 7 bases and J by 6 bases, with 13 bases between the two germline ends. This CDR3 has 13 residues. CDR1 and CDR2 from the germline V gene are SNHLY and FYNNEI. DNA of the CDR3: TGTGCCAGCACCCCGGATAGATGTCAGCCCCAGCATTTT. Residues: CASTPDRCQPQHF. Supplemented by reference TRBV2 and TRBJ1-5, the full variable domain reads EPEVTQTPSHQVTQMGQEVILRCVPISNHLYFYWYRQILGQKVEFLVSFYNNEISEKSEIFDDQFSVERPDGSNFTLKIRSTKLEDSAMYFCASTPDRCQPQHFGDGTRLSIL.

The chain is built from TRBV25-1 and TRBJ1-5, with no clear D. The germline V and J ends were trimmed by 1 base and 6 bases, with 10 bases remaining between them. The CDR3 length is 14 residues. The germline CDR1 and CDR2 sequences are MGHDK and SYGVNS. The CDR3 region has the DNA TGTGCCAGCAGTGAATTGAGGGATAGTCAGCCCCAGCATTTT. Translation gives CASSELRDSQPQHF.